A single sample gave rise to the 21 T cell receptor beta chains below, sequenced in a study of T cells expressing NK-cell markers. TCRdb re-called the 5' RACE reads and gives one entry per CDR3 protein, without DNA. The sample holds roughly 160,000 distinct CDR3 sequences. Material for sequencing was blood T cells: a sorted CD56 or NKG2C T cell subset, CD4+ or CD8+ T cells, or bulk PBMC T cells (not recorded which). The receptors shown here come from a woman aged 18-70 years in good health.

The chain combines TRBV5-6 with TRBJ1-5; TCRdb reports TRBD1, a call that lacks DNA to check it against. Germline lookup yields CDR1 SGHDT and CDR2 YYEEEE. The CDR3 consists of 15 residues. This CDR3 reads CASSRQGRSDQPQHF.

The chain combines TRBV2 with TRBJ2-7; the TRBD1 assignment by TCRdb is unverifiable without DNA. From germline, CDR1 is SNHLY and CDR2 FYNNEI. CDR3 length: 15 amino acids. The CDR3 loop is CASRAGWGGGYEQYF.

The gene calls are TRBV15 and TRBJ1-1. The germline V gene has CDR1 LNHNV and CDR2 YYDKDF (reference sequence). The CDR3 sequence is 15 residues long. The CDR3 loop reads CATTNGNRQFTEAFF.

The chain combines TRBV6-1 with TRBJ2-1; TCRdb's D call, TRBD2, is unchecked because there is no DNA. The CDR3 contains 16 residues. Germline V gives CDR1 MNHNS, CDR2 SASEGT. The CDR3 here is CASRKEAGWSYNEQFF.

The J gene is TRBJ2-7, the V gene TRBV7-8; as DNA is missing, the TRBD1 call by TCRdb cannot be tested. Per the germline V gene, CDR1 is SGHVS and CDR2 is FQNEAQ. The CDR3 spans 15 residues. CDR3 amino acids: CASSVTGASSYEQYF.

The chain employs TRBV3-1 and TRBJ1-4; TCRdb proposes TRBD1, but this gene call is untestable without DNA. Germline V gene data show CDR1 as LGHDT and CDR2 as YNNKEL (reference sequence). The CDR3 sequence is 14 residues long. The CDR3 reads CASSQVDRGGKLFF.

The rearrangement joins TRBV30 to TRBJ1-4; TCRdb designates TRBD1, a call that cannot be tested without DNA. Germline values: CDR1 GTSNPN, CDR2 SVGIG (reference sequence). The CDR3 totals 17 residues. The CDR3 is CAWIVSQGVGVDEKLFF.

The rearrangement links TRBV6-5 to TRBJ2-5; absent DNA, TCRdb's TRBD1 call cannot be checked. From germline, CDR1 is MNHEY and CDR2 SVGAGI. The CDR3 runs to 13 residues. CDR3 sequence: CASTYPGTETQYF.

The chain joins TRBV14 to TRBJ2-3; as DNA is missing, the TRBD2 call by TCRdb cannot be tested. The length of the CDR3 is 13 residues. In germline, CDR1 is SGHDN, CDR2 FVKESK. This CDR3 reads CASSRRLADTQYF. Full variable domain (missing parts from reference TRBV14 and TRBJ2-3): EAGVTQFPSHSVIEKGQTVTLRCDPISGHDNLYWYRRVMGKEIKFLLHFVKESKQDESGMPNNRFLAERTGGTYSTLKVQPAELEDSGVYFCASSRRLADTQYFGPGTRLTVL.

The chain carries TRBV12-3 or TRBV12-4 and TRBJ2-1; checking the TCRdb D call of TRBD1 is not possible without DNA. The CDR3 spans 14 residues. The CDR3 loop is CASGPTGSYNEQFF.

This chain uses TRBV29-1 with TRBJ1-4. The CDR3 is 11 residues long. CDR1 and CDR2 (germline): SQVTM, ANQGSEA. The CDR3 loop reads CSARSNEKLFF.

The genes are TRBV29-1 and TRBJ2-5; TCRdb reports TRBD2, a call that lacks DNA to check it against. Germline V gives CDR1 SQVTM, CDR2 ANQGSEA. The CDR3 contains 13 residues. The CDR3 protein is CSVGRGQEETQYF. Using reference TRBV29-1 and TRBJ2-5 for the parts outside the CDR3, the full variable domain is SAVISQKPSRDICQRGTSLTIQCQVDSQVTMMFWYRQQPGQSLTLIATANQGSEATYESGFVIDKFPISRPNLTFSTLTVSNMSPEDSSIYLCSVGRGQEETQYFGPGTRLLVL.

The rearrangement uses TRBV12-3 or TRBV12-4 and TRBJ2-1. The CDR3 runs to 14 residues. This CDR3 is CASTLDHPYNEQFF.

V and J are TRBV12-3 or TRBV12-4 and TRBJ1-3; lacking DNA, the TRBD1 call made by TCRdb goes unchecked. This CDR3 spans 14 amino acids. The CDR3 region is CASSRGGSGNTIYF.

This rearrangement joins TRBV3-1 to TRBJ2-2; TCRdb calls TRBD2, which cannot be checked without DNA. The length of the CDR3 is 13 residues. The V gene's germline CDR1 is LGHDT and CDR2 YNNKEL (reference sequence). CDR3 in amino acids: CASSLGPRGELFF.

The chain joins TRBV9 to TRBJ1-2. The V gene's germline CDR1 is SGDLS and CDR2 YYNGEE. The CDR3 loop spans 15 amino acids. CDR3 sequence reads: CASSLEAHDNYGYTF.

The V call is TRBV3-1, the J call TRBJ2-5; TCRdb returns TRBD2, unconfirmable since there is no DNA. CDR1 LGHDT and CDR2 YNNKEL come from the germline V gene (reference sequence). The CDR3 sequence is 16 residues long. The CDR3 sequence: CASSPGLASGEETQYF.

The rearrangement joins TRBV10-3 to TRBJ2-3; the D gene TCRdb calls, TRBD1, cannot be checked with no DNA. Germline assignment: CDR1 ENHRY and CDR2 SYGVKD. The CDR3 runs to 15 residues. Here the CDR3 reads CAISGDRGLADTQYF.

The V gene is TRBV2, the J gene TRBJ1-4; TCRdb proposes TRBD1, but this gene call is untestable without DNA. Germline V gene lookup returns CDR1 SNHLY and CDR2 FYNNEI. CDR3 length: 13 residues. The CDR3 reads CASRGTGNEKLFF.

The CDR3: CASSSLLSRETQYF. The chain combines TRBV12-3 or TRBV12-4 with TRBJ2-5; TCRdb returns TRBD1, unconfirmable since there is no DNA. This CDR3 is 14 amino acids long.

The chain is built from TRBV7-3 and TRBJ2-2. Germline CDR1 reads SGHTA; CDR2 reads FQGTGA. This CDR3 has 15 residues. CDR3 region: CASSLDLGNTGELFF.